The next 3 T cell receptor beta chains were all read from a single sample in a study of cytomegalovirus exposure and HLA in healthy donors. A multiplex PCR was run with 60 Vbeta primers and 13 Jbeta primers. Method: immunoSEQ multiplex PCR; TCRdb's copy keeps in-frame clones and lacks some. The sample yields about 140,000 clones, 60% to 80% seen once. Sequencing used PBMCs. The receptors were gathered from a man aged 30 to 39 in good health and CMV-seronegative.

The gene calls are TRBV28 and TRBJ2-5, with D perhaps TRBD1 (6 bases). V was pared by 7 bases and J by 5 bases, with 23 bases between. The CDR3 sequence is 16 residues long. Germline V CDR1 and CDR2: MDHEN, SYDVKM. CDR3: CASNKQGSGLSETQYF. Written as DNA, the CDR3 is TGTGCCAGCAACAAACAGGGATCGGGTCTTTCGGAGACCCAGTACTTC. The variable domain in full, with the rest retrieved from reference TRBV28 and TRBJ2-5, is DVKVTQSSRYLVKRTGEKVFLECVQDMDHENMFWYRQDPGLGLRLIYFSYDVKMKEKGDIPEGYSVSREKKERFSLILESASTNQTSMYLCASNKQGSGLSETQYFGPGTRLLVL.

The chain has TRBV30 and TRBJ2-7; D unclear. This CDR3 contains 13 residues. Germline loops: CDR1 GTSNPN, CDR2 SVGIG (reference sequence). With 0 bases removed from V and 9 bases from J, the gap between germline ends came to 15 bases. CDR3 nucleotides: TGTGCCTGGAGTGTCAACGCCGGCGGTGGGCAGTACTTC. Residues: CAWSVNAGGGQYF. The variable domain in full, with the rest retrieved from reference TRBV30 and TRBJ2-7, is SQTIHQWPATLVQPVGSPLSLECTVEGTSNPNLYWYRQAAGRGLQLLFYSVGIGQISSEVPQNLSASRPQDRQFILSSKKLLLSDSGFYLCAWSVNAGGGQYFGPGTRLTVT.

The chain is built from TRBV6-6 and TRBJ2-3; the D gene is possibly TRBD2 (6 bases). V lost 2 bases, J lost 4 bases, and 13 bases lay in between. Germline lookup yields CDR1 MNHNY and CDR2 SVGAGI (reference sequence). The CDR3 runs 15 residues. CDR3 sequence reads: CASSYAWRASDTQYF. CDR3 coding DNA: TGTGCCAGCAGTTACGCATGGAGGGCGTCAGATACGCAGTATTTT.